This TCR beta chain was profiled in a study of shared clonotypes between healthy human individuals. Libraries were prepared by immunoSEQ multiplex PCR; TCRdb keeps only in-frame clonotypes and omits some of them. The table shows fewer than 2.5 million clones, with over 85% occurring only once. Germline lookup yields CDR1 MGHRA and CDR2 YSYEKL. V shed 3 bases and J shed 13 bases, with 37 bases lying between them. CDR3 length: 20 residues. The TCR sequence derives from a man aged 18-30 years in good health. Some clones in this sample may be carry-over from other donors' samples. Specimen: naive CD4+ T cells from PBMCs. Sample subset: CD45RA+ positively selected. V is TRBV4-1 and J is TRBJ2-1; a possible D gene is TRBD1 (6 bases). The CDR3 DNA reads TGCGCCAGCAGCCATCTTATCCGACAGGCCCCCGAGGTTTTGTCACTGCCTCAGTTCTTC. Translated, it gives CASSHLIRQAPEVLSLPQFF.